The following is a TCR beta chain sequence with its context. This clone appeared once. Its antigen is unknown. Base qualities are not at hand, and no much larger clone is one base apart. This entry comes from a study of regulatory dendritic cells for organ transplantation listed by TCRdb under 2017. Context from the whole study: To make regulatory dendritic cells, monocytes were cultured with vitamin D3 on days 0 and 4 and with IL-10 on day 4. On day 6, LPS was added to the DC cultures to test how the DCs responded to a strong maturation-inducing agent. TCRbeta repertoires were sequenced from sorted naive and memory CD4+ and CD8+ T cells before and after allostimulation with regulatory or mature dendritic cells. What the authors observed across the whole study: Naive CD4+ and CD8+ T cells showed highly diverse repertoires, whereas memory cells were less diverse and memory CD8+ cells were the most oligoclonal. Of the resting subsets, memory CD8+ T cells had the largest number of alloreactive TCR clonotypes. In both subjects, allostimulation led to expansion of memory CD8+ clones, although regulatory dendritic cells appeared to cause more limited expansion than mature dendritic cells did. Only a couple of subjects were sequenced, and the authors noted considerable between-individual heterogeneity in the alloreactive memory CD8+ T cell pool.

As encoded in the germline V gene, CDR1 is SGHRS while CDR2 is YFSETQ. The germline V and J ends show losses of 4 bases and 5 bases respectively, and no gene match explains 5 bases of the junction. The CDR3 numbers 16 residues from cysteine through phenylalanine. The DNA shown is the 48-base CDR3, in frame from base 1. TCRbeta CDR3 regions were amplified by multiplexed two-step PCR using Vbeta-specific forward primers and Jbeta-specific reverse primers. The TCRbeta libraries were sequenced on an Illumina instrument via the immunoSEQ service. The paper's data handling went like this. IMGT annotation was used to assign V, D and J genes, and synthetic CDR3 analogues were used to correct counts for multiplex PCR bias. Repertoire clonality was computed in the immunoSEQ Analyzer as one minus normalized Shannon entropy. Whether a clone counted as expanded was decided by Fisher's exact test with Benjamini-Hochberg false discovery rate control and a two-tailed cutoff of P<0.01. The table was pulled from immuneACCESS by TCRdb, which kept in-frame rearrangements only. Such tables lose some clones; where checked, under half of the loss comes from unresolved V genes, and the rest has no known cause. The V and J calls and clone size come from that table; D and trimming were worked out from the DNA. The sample records some 13,000 clones, around three quarters of which are singletons. In total, the top ten clones hold 0.6% to 0.7% of the sample.

Sorted T cell subsets were CFSE-labeled and co-cultured for 4 to 6 days with allogeneic regulatory or mature dendritic cells at a 1:10 DC:T ratio. Naive T cells were sorted as CD45RA+ and memory T cells as CD45RO+ CD4+ or CD8+ cells by FACS. T cells for TCR sequencing came from a couple of healthy control subjects. The Qiagen DNeasy Blood & Tissue Kit was used to extract genomic DNA. Sequences were obtained from naive CD4+ T cells from blood cultured with regulatory dendritic cells. The cell subset or site label for this specimen denotes: CD45RA+ naive T cells. The chain uses TRBV5-1 and TRBJ2-3, and 15 junction bases match TRBD2. This sequence originates from a human donor in good health. The CDR3 reads as follows: CASSTWTSGGGDTQYF. The DNA is TGCGCCAGCAGCACCTGGACTAGCGGGGGGGGAGATACGCAGTATTTT.